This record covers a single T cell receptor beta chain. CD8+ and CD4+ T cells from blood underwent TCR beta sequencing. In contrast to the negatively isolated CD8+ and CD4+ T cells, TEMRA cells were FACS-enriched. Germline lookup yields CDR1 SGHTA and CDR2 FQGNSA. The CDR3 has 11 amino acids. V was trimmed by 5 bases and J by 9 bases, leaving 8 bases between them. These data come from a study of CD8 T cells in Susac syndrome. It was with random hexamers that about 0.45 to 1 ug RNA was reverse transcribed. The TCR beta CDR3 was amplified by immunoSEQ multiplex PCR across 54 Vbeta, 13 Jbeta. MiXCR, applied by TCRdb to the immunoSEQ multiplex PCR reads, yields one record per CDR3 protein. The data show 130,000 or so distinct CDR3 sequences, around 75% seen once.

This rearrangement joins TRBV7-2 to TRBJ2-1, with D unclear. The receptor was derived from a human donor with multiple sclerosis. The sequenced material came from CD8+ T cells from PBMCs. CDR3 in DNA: TGTGCCAGCAGCCCTTATGTTGAGCAGTTCTTC. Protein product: CASSPYVEQFF.